This T cell receptor beta chain was identified during a study of T cell responses to AZD1222 COVID-19 vaccine. Using immunoSEQ multiplex PCR, the repertoire was profiled, and TCRdb retains in-frame clones only, with some absent. The top ten hold less than 4% of the sample, which has some 130,000 clones, roughly 90% seen once. On this clone: Its cognate antigen is unknown.

Study results and limitations: Donors skewed white British and female; clonal diversity was possibly underestimated.

The CDR3 covers 14 residues. Germline CDR1 reads ENHRY; CDR2 reads SYGVKD. The V gene lost 0 bases and the J gene lost 8 bases, with 10 bases spanning the gap. V is TRBV10-3 and J is TRBJ1-4, with a tentative D call TRBD1 (5 bases). The clonotype originates from an adult in good health. The sample was peripheral blood, taken on day 0 of AZD1222 vaccination. For the CDR3, the DNA is TGTGCCATCAGTGAGTCGAGGGGTCGGGAAAAACTGTTTTTT. Amino acids: CAISESRGREKLFF.